This TCR beta chain was documented in a study of shared clonotypes between healthy human individuals. Profiling relied on immunoSEQ multiplex PCR, and the TCRdb table lists in-frame clones only, not all of them. The sample lists fewer than 500,000 clones; around 79% were seen once. Trimming took 3 bases from V and 2 from J; bases not matched to a gene: 7. CDR1 is SGHDT and CDR2 is YYEEEE in the germline V gene. The CDR3 loop spans 15 amino acids. The V and J genes are TRBV5-6 and TRBJ2-7, with 8 nucleotides matching TRBD2. This TCR was sampled from a middle-aged woman in good health. Some clones in this sample may be carry-over from other donors' samples. Sample: PBMCs. The CDR3 DNA sequence: TGTGCCAGCAGCTATTCTAGCGGGTTCCCCTACGAGCAGTACTTC. Translated: CASSYSSGFPYEQYF.